These 17 T cell receptor beta chains originate from one sample sequenced in a study of beta chain features in type 1 diabetes. Study-wide findings and caveats: Shorter TCRB CDR3s, moderately but significantly so, were found in Type 1 diabetes patients in all four CD4+ subsets.

For these receptors, no antigen is known. Sequencing targeted expressed TCRB transcripts, as all isolated RNA had been reverse transcribed. The table came from immunoSEQ multiplex PCR; TCRdb's copy has only in-frame clones and leaves some out. The data show under 400,000 clones, around 13% seen once. Input material: naive CD4+ T cells from blood. All receptors come from a woman younger than 35 with type 1 diabetes.

The rearrangement uses TRBV11-2 and TRBJ2-1; D not certain. Trimming removed 1 base at V and 7 bases at J, with 11 bases between. The CDR3 totals 14 residues. The germline CDR1 and CDR2 sequences are SGHAT and FQNNGV. CDR3 residues: CASSLGYQDNEQFF. The DNA for the CDR3 is TGTGCCAGCAGCTTAGGCTACCAGGATAATGAGCAGTTCTTC.

The chain couples TRBV18 to TRBJ1-1, with 8 nucleotides matching TRBD1. The CDR3 covers 12 residues. With V trimmed by 5 bases and J by 8 bases, 4 bases remained unmatched. Germline loops: CDR1 KGHSH, CDR2 LQKENI. This CDR3 reads CASSSDRAEAFF. The CDR3 DNA sequence: TGTGCCAGCTCATCGGACAGGGCCGAAGCTTTCTTT.

The chain couples TRBV7-2 to TRBJ2-1; unclear D gene. Between the trimmed V and J ends, which lost 9 bases and 0 bases, there was a span of 9 bases. Germline lookup yields CDR1 SGHTA and CDR2 FQGNSA. The CDR3 consists of 13 residues. CDR3 sequence: CASKKSSYNEQFF. CDR3 coding DNA: TGTGCCAGTAAGAAGAGCTCCTACAATGAGCAGTTCTTC.

A few counts support this clone. The V and J genes are TRBV29-1 and TRBJ2-7, with D maybe TRBD2 (6 bases). Trimming left V 3 bases short and J 6 bases short, with 21 bases between. The germline V gene has CDR1 SQVTM and CDR2 ANQGSEA. The CDR3 contains 15 residues. The CDR3 loop reads CSVDGGSTSAGEQYF. CDR3 sequence (DNA): TGCAGCGTTGATGGGGGGTCTACGAGTGCCGGCGAGCAGTACTTC.

This clone was observed a few times. J is TRBJ1-1 and V is TRBV28; 9 positions match TRBD1. The junction had 2 bases not matched to a gene; V was cut back by 5 bases and J by 1 base. From germline, CDR1 is MDHEN and CDR2 SYDVKM. The CDR3 runs 14 residues. The DNA for the CDR3 is TGTGCCAGCAGTGTGGGACAGGGGAACACTGAAGCTTTCTTT. It yields the protein CASSVGQGNTEAFF.

This chain joins TRBV7-2 and TRBJ1-1, with 12 bases fitting TRBD1. J lost 4 bases, V lost 4 bases, and 7 bases had no gene match. CDR3 size: 16 residues. Per germline, CDR1 SGHTA and CDR2 FQGNSA. CDR3 in DNA: TGTGCCAGCAGCTGGGGACAGGGGGCTGTAGGCACTGAAGCTTTCTTT. It is translated as CASSWGQGAVGTEAFF.

This clone was counted a few times. V is TRBV2 and J is TRBJ1-6; unclear D gene. The CDR3 extends over 14 amino acids. Between the trimmed V and J ends, which lost 7 bases and 8 bases, there was a span of 15 bases. The germline V gene encodes CDR1 SNHLY and CDR2 FYNNEI. CDR3 in DNA: TGTGCCAGCAAGAGGTTTGGCCTTGATTCACCCCTCCACTTT. Translated: CASKRFGLDSPLHF.

This clone was seen a handful of times. The V and J genes are TRBV14 and TRBJ1-1; the match to TRBD1 covers 8 bases. The CDR3 contains 14 residues. V was pared by 5 bases and J by 7 bases, with 9 bases of the junction left unmatched. Per germline, CDR1 SGHDN and CDR2 FVKESK. The CDR3: CASSMTGDGREAFF. In nucleotides, the CDR3 is TGTGCCAGCAGCATGACAGGGGACGGGCGTGAAGCTTTCTTT.

The V and J genes are TRBV30 and TRBJ1-5; D gene unclear. The CDR3 is 12 residues long. Germline V CDR1 and CDR2: GTSNPN, SVGIG (reference sequence). Between the trimmed V and J ends, which lost 3 bases and 4 bases, there was a span of 7 bases. DNA for the CDR3: TGTGCCTGGAGCAGGCGAAATCAGCCCCAGCATTTT. Translation gives CAWSRRNQPQHF.

This chain links TRBV9 with TRBJ2-1; 12 bases line up with TRBD2. CDR3 length equals 16 residues. CDR1 SGDLS and CDR2 YYNGEE come from the germline V gene. With 4 bases clipped from V and 8 bases from J, the junction kept 10 bases outside the gene matches. CDR3 region: CASSRATSGRADEQFF. The CDR3 coding sequence is TGTGCCAGCAGCCGCGCGACTAGCGGGAGAGCCGATGAGCAGTTCTTC.

The sample holds a few counts of this clone. The chain uses TRBV30 and TRBJ2-5; no definite D call. V dropped 4 bases and J dropped 7 bases, with 19 bases sitting between them. This CDR3 contains 14 residues. In germline, CDR1 is GTSNPN, CDR2 SVGIG (reference sequence). This CDR3 is CAWKPLSAPGTQYF. The CDR3 DNA reads TGTGCCTGGAAGCCCTTATCGGCGCCAGGGACCCAGTACTTC.

This clone was observed a few times. J is TRBJ2-7 and V is TRBV5-1, with D perhaps matching TRBD2 (6 bases). This CDR3 has 14 residues. Germline CDR1 SGHRS, CDR2 YFSETQ. The ends were cut back, 3 bases at V and 0 bases at J, with 10 bases in the middle. CDR3 DNA sequence: TGCGCCAGCAGCTCTAGCGTTAGCTCCTACGAGCAGTACTTC. Translated: CASSSSVSSYEQYF.

This clone was seen only a few times. This same CDR3 is encoded by further DNA sequences in the sample. This chain joins TRBV18 and TRBJ2-5; unclear D gene. Germline assignment: CDR1 KGHSH and CDR2 LQKENI. The CDR3 totals 13 residues. The V end lost 2 bases, the J end lost 1 base, and 5 bases lay between the germline ends. The CDR3 spells CASSPNSQETQYF. The CDR3 nucleotides read TGTGCCAGCTCACCAAACAGCCAAGAGACCCAGTACTTC.

This sequence joins TRBV4-3 and TRBJ1-6; the D gene is possibly TRBD1 (6 bases). The ends were cut back, 0 bases at V and 10 bases at J, with 13 bases in the middle. The CDR3 contains 15 residues. Germline assignment: CDR1 LGHNA and CDR2 YSLEER. This CDR3 is CASSQDQQGRSPLHF. The CDR3 DNA follows: TGCGCCAGCAGCCAAGATCAACAGGGAAGGTCACCCCTCCACTTT.

The chain employs TRBV7-9 and TRBJ2-1, with 10 nucleotides matching TRBD2. This CDR3 region has 15 residues. CDR1 SEHNR and CDR2 FQNEAQ come from the germline V gene (reference sequence). The V and J ends lost 2 bases and 2 bases, in that order; junction bases with no gene match: 0. CDR3 coding DNA: TGTGCCAGCAGCTTAACTAGCGGGGCCTACAATGAGCAGTTCTTC. It is translated as CASSLTSGAYNEQFF.

This chain links TRBV6-6 with TRBJ2-5; 8 bases align to TRBD1. There are 14 residues in the CDR3. Germline CDR1 MNHNY, CDR2 SVGAGI (reference sequence). With 2 bases clipped from V and 4 bases from J, the junction kept 3 bases outside the gene matches. Here the CDR3 DNA reads TGTGCCAGCAGTTACGCGGGGACAGGAGAGACCCAGTACTTC. Amino acid sequence: CASSYAGTGETQYF.

The gene calls are TRBV5-1 and TRBJ2-7; D possibly corresponds to TRBD2 (7 bases). This CDR3 is built from 16 residues. Germline values: CDR1 SGHRS, CDR2 YFSETQ. Trimming took off 5 bases at V and 6 bases at J, with 24 bases between the two ends. The CDR3 region is CASSRSDGGRLFEQYF. CDR3 nucleotides: TGCGCCAGCAGTCGGTCTGACGGGGGGCGTCTCTTCGAGCAGTACTTC.